This T cell receptor (beta chain) was identified during a study of cytomegalovirus exposure and HLA in healthy donors. On this clone: Antigen: not known.

Overall study findings and caveats: What a later analysis reportedly showed was that an Asian-associated ancestry cluster had fewer N-insertions than the roughly 670-donor mean.

The study ran its PCR with 60 Vbeta and 13 Jbeta primers. The protocol was immunoSEQ multiplex PCR, while the TCRdb copy is restricted to in-frame clones and leaves out a portion. The data contain over 200,000 clones, 70% to 80% of them seen just once; the ten biggest clones take up roughly 2.5%. The CDR3 runs 13 residues. Germline CDR1 is MDHEN and CDR2 is SYDVKM. The V end was cut by 3 bases, the J end by 2 bases, with 8 bases between. This chain connects TRBV28 to TRBJ2-7; D possibly corresponds to TRBD2 (5 bases). Sequenced: PBMCs. The sequence was obtained from a woman aged 60-70 years in good health and CMV-seropositive. The CDR3 DNA follows: TGTGCCAGCAGTTTGGGGAGAACCTACGAGCAGTACTTC. Amino acid sequence: CASSLGRTYEQYF.